Below are 28 T cell receptor beta chains sequenced from a single sample in a study of shared T cell receptors in the human thymus. Assay: immunoSEQ multiplex PCR; the TCRdb copy retains only in-frame clones and omits some. The sample holds roughly 660,000 clones, 88% seen once. These same records also appear under a second study, on human thymus T cells.

The sequenced material came from thymocytes. The receptors originated from a boy in the first two years of life with a congenital heart defect.

The V call is TRBV21-1, the J call TRBJ1-5; the table names TRBD1, a call not compared with the DNA. TRBV21-1 is reported as a pseudogene. This CDR3 has 15 amino acids. CDR3 loop: CASSKEQGSGQPQHF. In DNA form, the CDR3 reads TGTGCCAGCAGCAAAGAGCAGGGCTCAGGTCAGCCCCAGCATTTT.

The chain combines TRBV30 with TRBJ2-7, with 9 bases matching TRBD2. The CDR3 extends over 16 amino acids. Germline V gives CDR1 GTSNPN, CDR2 SVGIG (reference sequence). The V segment lost 1 base and the J segment 5 bases; nucleotides outside the gene matches: 12. The CDR3 spells CAWSDSGSVTPHEQYF. In DNA form, the CDR3 reads TGTGCCTGGAGTGATAGCGGGAGTGTCACCCCCCACGAGCAGTACTTC.

The rearrangement links TRBV25-1 to TRBJ2-6, with TRBD2 as a possible D gene (7 bases). V dropped 6 bases and J dropped 0 bases, with 15 bases sitting between them. Germline V lookup: CDR1 MGHDK, CDR2 SYGVNS. This CDR3 is 17 amino acids long. The CDR3 DNA reads TGTGCCAGCAGCAAATGGGGGGGCCACTCTGGGGCCAACGTCCTGACTTTC. This codes for CASSKWGGHSGANVLTF.

The J gene is TRBJ2-7, the V gene TRBV19, with 12 bases fitting TRBD2. The CDR3 is 14 amino acids. Germline V gene lookup returns CDR1 LNHDA and CDR2 SQIVND (reference sequence). Trimming cost V 7 bases and J 6 bases; bases outside gene matches: 7. CDR3 amino acids: CASTRLAGEAEQYF. DNA of the CDR3: TGTGCCAGTACCCGACTAGCGGGAGAGGCCGAGCAGTACTTC.

This clone has only a few counts. The genes are TRBV4-3 and TRBJ1-2; D gene uncertain. Trimming left V 2 bases short and J 7 bases short, with 14 bases between. There are 14 residues in the CDR3. The germline V gene encodes CDR1 LGHNA and CDR2 YSLEER. CDR3 sequence: CASSQSGVHGGYTF. In DNA form, the CDR3 reads TGCGCCAGCAGCCAAAGCGGGGTGCACGGTGGCTACACCTTC.

The chain employs TRBV5-4 and TRBJ2-1; 7 nucleotides agree with TRBD2. The CDR3 contains 16 residues. Looked up from germline, CDR1 is SGHNT and CDR2 is YYREEE (reference sequence). Trimming cost V 4 bases and J 6 bases; bases outside gene matches: 13. CDR3 coding DNA: TGTGCCAGCAGCCCGGGAGGCAGGGAAACCATCAATGAGCAGTTCTTC. It translates to CASSPGGRETINEQFF. Combining the CDR3 with reference TRBV5-4 and TRBJ2-1 gives the whole variable domain ETGVTQSPTHLIKTRGQQVTLRCSSQSGHNTVSWYQQALGQGPQFIFQYYREEENGRGNFPPRFSGLQFPNYSSELNVNALELDDSALYLCASSPGGRETINEQFFGPGTRLTVL.

This chain links TRBV19 with TRBJ1-4, with a weak D call TRBD1 (5 bases). The CDR3 loop spans 14 amino acids. Germline assignment: CDR1 LNHDA and CDR2 SQIVND (reference sequence). With 9 bases removed from V and 4 bases from J, the gap between germline ends came to 15 bases. The CDR3 here is CASRRGALNEKLFF. Written as DNA, the CDR3 is TGTGCCAGCCGGAGGGGCGCCCTTAATGAAAAACTGTTTTTT.

V usage is TRBV5-4 and J usage is TRBJ2-7; possibly TRBD2 for D (6 bases). This CDR3 comprises 14 residues. In germline, CDR1 is SGHNT, CDR2 YYREEE (reference sequence). Deletions cut 4 bases from V and 4 bases from J, with 15 bases between. DNA of the CDR3: TGTGCCAGCAGCATCCAGGGACTGGTATACGAGCAGTACTTC. Amino acid sequence: CASSIQGLVYEQYF.

The chain combines TRBV2 with TRBJ1-5; 7 bases align to TRBD1. V gave up 3 bases and J gave up 7 bases; unmatched junction bases: 18. This CDR3 comprises 18 residues. Germline V gives CDR1 SNHLY, CDR2 FYNNEI. The CDR3 region is CASSEKPGQTLRVQPQHF. CDR3 bases: TGTGCCAGCAGTGAGAAACCGGGACAGACATTAAGGGTGCAGCCCCAGCATTTT.

This clone was recorded once. The rearrangement joins TRBV4-3 to TRBJ2-1; a weak D match, TRBD2 (6 bases). V lost 3 bases to trimming and J lost 3 bases, with 18 bases between them. The germline gives CDR1 LGHNA, CDR2 YSLEER. The length of the CDR3 is 17 residues. The CDR3 reads CASSQDGEEAHYNEQFF. As DNA, the CDR3 is TGCGCCAGCAGCCAGGATGGGGAGGAGGCCCACTACAATGAGCAGTTCTTC.

Details on this clone: The sample has other DNA sequences that encode this CDR3 too. The V and J genes are TRBV27 and TRBJ2-6; unclear D gene. CDR1 is MNHEY and CDR2 is SMNVEV in the germline V gene (reference sequence). The CDR3 has 13 residues. Trimming took 3 bases from V and 4 from J, leaving 4 bases between them. The CDR3 is CASSFSGANVLTF. CDR3 DNA: TGTGCCAGCAGTTTCTCGGGGGCCAACGTCCTGACTTTC.

J is TRBJ2-7 and V is TRBV7-2; no clear D gene. The CDR3 loop spans 14 amino acids. The germline CDR1 and CDR2 sequences are SGHTA and FQGNSA. V gave up 1 base and J gave up 3 bases, with 10 bases separating them. CDR3 sequence reads: CASSLGLVDYEQYF. CDR3 nucleotide sequence: TGTGCCAGCAGCTTAGGACTGGTTGACTACGAGCAGTACTTC.

In its sample, this clone was seen once. The gene calls are TRBV7-9 and TRBJ2-1; 9 bases line up with TRBD2. The CDR3 loop spans 14 amino acids. Trimming removed 7 bases from V and 8 bases from J; junction bases left unmatched: 9. Germline values: CDR1 SEHNR, CDR2 FQNEAQ (reference sequence). CDR3 nucleotide sequence: TGTGCCAGCACCCGAGCGGGAGGCGGGGATGAGCAGTTCTTC. It translates to CASTRAGGGDEQFF.

The V gene is TRBV29-1, the J gene TRBJ2-7; D is perhaps TRBD2 (7 bases). The CDR3 is made up of 13 amino acids. V lost 6 bases and J 4 bases, leaving 16 bases between the germline ends. Germline V gene sequence: CDR1 SQVTM, CDR2 ANQGSEA. CDR3 in DNA: TGCAGCGTCCACCGGCGGGGGCATTACGAGCAGTACTTC. Residues: CSVHRRGHYEQYF.

The chain carries TRBV9 and TRBJ2-1, with TRBD2 identical over 7 bases. Germline assignment: CDR1 SGDLS and CDR2 YYNGEE. The V and J ends lost 3 bases and 6 bases, in that order; junction bases with no gene match: 12. The CDR3 totals 16 residues. The CDR3 loop reads CASSALKGGSPNEQFF. The CDR3 DNA sequence: TGTGCCAGCAGCGCCTTAAAGGGCGGGAGTCCCAATGAGCAGTTCTTC.

The gene calls are TRBV4-2 and TRBJ2-1; D possibly corresponds to TRBD2 (5 bases). The V gene's germline CDR1 is LGHNA and CDR2 YNFKEQ. This CDR3 is built from 17 residues. The V end was cut by 0 bases, the J end by 5 bases, with 17 bases between. The CDR3 DNA is TGTGCCAGCAGCCAAGATGGAGGACGTAGCCAGAACAATGAGCAGTTCTTC. Protein product: CASSQDGGRSQNNEQFF.

This sequence joins TRBV4-2 and TRBJ2-7, with TRBD2 matching over 11 bases. This CDR3 has 14 amino acids. Unmatched junction bases numbered 5, after V lost 3 bases and J lost 7 bases. The germline V gene encodes CDR1 LGHNA and CDR2 YNFKEQ. The CDR3 region has the DNA TGTGCCAGCAGCCATAGCGGGAGGGCCCTAGAGCAGTACTTC. Its protein product is CASSHSGRALEQYF.

J is TRBJ2-3 and V is TRBV10-2, with D possibly being TRBD2 (5 bases). V was trimmed by 4 bases and J by 6 bases, leaving 14 bases between them. The length of the CDR3 is 14 residues. The germline gives CDR1 WSHSY, CDR2 SAAADI. This chain's CDR3 is CASSGVVRVDTQYF. CDR3 DNA: TGCGCCAGCAGTGGCGTGGTGAGGGTCGATACGCAGTATTTT.

The genes are TRBV7-2 and TRBJ2-7; D might be TRBD1 (6 bases). CDR3 size: 14 residues. Germline V gives CDR1 SGHTA, CDR2 FQGNSA. V was clipped by 5 bases and J by 2 bases, with 13 bases between them. CDR3 nucleotide sequence: TGTGCCAGCAGCGCCCGTGGACAGCCCTACGAGCAGTACTTC. Its translation: CASSARGQPYEQYF.

The J gene is TRBJ2-2, the V gene TRBV7-6; TRBD2 matches at 8 bases. CDR1 is SGHVS and CDR2 is FNYEAQ in the germline V gene. The J segment lost 5 bases and the V segment lost 0 bases, leaving 5 bases of the junction unmatched. The CDR3 extends over 16 amino acids. The CDR3 sequence: CASSLATSGQTGELFF. In DNA form, the CDR3 reads TGTGCCAGCAGCTTAGCTACTAGCGGCCAGACCGGGGAGCTGTTTTTT.

This chain joins TRBV19 and TRBJ2-1; D not certain. This CDR3 has 18 residues. The germline CDR1 and CDR2 sequences are LNHDA and SQIVND (reference sequence). Trimming left V 2 bases short and J 3 bases short, with 20 bases between. The CDR3 loop is CASSIRSHRAPHYNEQFF. In nucleotides, the CDR3 is TGTGCCAGTAGTATACGGTCTCACCGTGCCCCTCACTACAATGAGCAGTTCTTC.

This chain links TRBV28 with TRBJ1-1; D possibly corresponds to TRBD1 (5 bases). The germline gives CDR1 MDHEN, CDR2 SYDVKM. The length of the CDR3 is 16 residues. V lost 5 bases to trimming and J lost 3 bases, with 19 bases between them. This CDR3 is CASSVPPVGPDTEAFF. As DNA, the CDR3 is TGTGCCAGCAGTGTTCCCCCCGTGGGGCCCGACACTGAAGCTTTCTTT. Based on the CDR3 plus reference TRBV28 and TRBJ1-1, the full variable domain is DVKVTQSSRYLVKRTGEKVFLECVQDMDHENMFWYRQDPGLGLRLIYFSYDVKMKEKGDIPEGYSVSREKKERFSLILESASTNQTSMYLCASSVPPVGPDTEAFFGQGTRLTVV.

The chain combines TRBV5-6 with TRBJ2-3; 10 nucleotides agree with TRBD1. The germline V gene has CDR1 SGHDT and CDR2 YYEEEE. The length of the CDR3 is 17 residues. V lost 1 base and J lost 3; bases outside the gene matches: 8. CDR3 bases: TGTGCCAGCAGCTTGAGTAATCGGGACAGGGGAACAGATACGCAGTATTTT. Residues: CASSLSNRDRGTDTQYF.

There are a few counts of this clone. The chain joins TRBV4-1 to TRBJ1-6, with D maybe TRBD1 (5 bases). The CDR3 extends over 18 amino acids. Per germline, CDR1 MGHRA and CDR2 YSYEKL. The ends were cut back, 0 bases at V and 5 bases at J, with 17 bases in the middle. The CDR3 DNA reads TGCGCCAGCAGCCAAGATTGGAGGGGCAGAAACGATAATTCACCCCTCCACTTT. Protein sequence: CASSQDWRGRNDNSPLHF.

The chain is built from TRBV30 and TRBJ2-3; 10 bases line up with TRBD2. The germline V gene has CDR1 GTSNPN and CDR2 SVGIG (reference sequence). The length of the CDR3 is 16 residues. With 0 bases clipped from V and 3 bases from J, the junction kept 6 bases outside the gene matches. CDR3 residues: CAWSVPSGSSTDTQYF. The CDR3 region has the DNA TGTGCCTGGAGTGTCCCTAGCGGGAGCTCAACAGATACGCAGTATTTT.

This clone showed up just once. This chain joins TRBV5-4 and TRBJ2-7; the D gene is possibly TRBD2 (6 bases). V was clipped by 4 bases and J by 5 bases, with 19 bases between them. The length of the CDR3 is 15 residues. The germline V gene encodes CDR1 SGHNT and CDR2 YYREEE (reference sequence). CDR3 loop: CASSNSPVGGHEQYF. For the CDR3, the DNA is TGTGCCAGCAGCAACTCCCCCGTGGGAGGTCACGAGCAGTACTTC.

This clone has just a few counts. The genes are TRBV4-3 and TRBJ1-1, with unresolved D. Germline V gene data show CDR1 as LGHNA and CDR2 as YSLEER. V lost 4 bases and J 1 base, leaving 7 bases between the germline ends. This CDR3 has 13 amino acids. The CDR3 sequence: CASSLDTNTEAFF. The CDR3 nucleotides read TGCGCCAGCAGCCTTGACACGAACACTGAAGCTTTCTTT.

The CDR3 DNA reads as TGTGCCAGCAGCCAAGCCGTGACTAGCGGGGGACGCCAAGAGACCCAGTACTTC. It translates to CASSQAVTSGGRQETQYF. This chain links TRBV4-2 with TRBJ2-5; 12 bases map to TRBD2. The CDR3 sequence is 18 residues long. V shed 1 base and J 1 base; nucleotides not matched to a gene: 7. The germline CDR1 and CDR2 sequences are LGHNA and YNFKEQ.